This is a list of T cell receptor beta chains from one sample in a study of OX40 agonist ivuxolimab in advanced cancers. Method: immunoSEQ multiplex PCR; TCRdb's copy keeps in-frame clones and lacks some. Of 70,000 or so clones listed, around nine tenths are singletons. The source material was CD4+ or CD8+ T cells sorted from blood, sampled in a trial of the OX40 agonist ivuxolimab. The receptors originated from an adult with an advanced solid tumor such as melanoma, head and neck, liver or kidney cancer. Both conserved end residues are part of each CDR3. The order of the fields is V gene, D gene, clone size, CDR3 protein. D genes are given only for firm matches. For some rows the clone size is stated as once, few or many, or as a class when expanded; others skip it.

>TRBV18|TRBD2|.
CASSPLAGDDNEQYF
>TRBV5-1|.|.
CASSFDETQYF
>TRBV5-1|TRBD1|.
CASSLQQGLGNTIYF
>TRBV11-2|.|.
CASSLNQGPYEQYF
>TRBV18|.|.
CASSTGGDTGELFF
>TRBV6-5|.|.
CASQRGVASTDTQYF
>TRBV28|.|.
CASSLGGRYGYTF
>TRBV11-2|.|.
CASSFGQNTEAFF
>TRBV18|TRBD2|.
CASSPPGLAPTDTQYF
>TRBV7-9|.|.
CASSLDGGYEQYF
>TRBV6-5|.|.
CASSPPDGSYEQYF
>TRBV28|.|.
CASLHRGMDGGGAEAFF
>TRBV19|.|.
CATSGGGAFSGNTIYF
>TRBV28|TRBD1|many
CASSSDREGRGYTF
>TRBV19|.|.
CASSVIRRSRAGELFF
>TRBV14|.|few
CASSHPSGTAVYEQYF
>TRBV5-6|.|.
CASSIPGIGDEKLFF
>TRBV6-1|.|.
CASSEEGTAYEQYF
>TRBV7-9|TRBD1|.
CASSLALGQGSYEQYF
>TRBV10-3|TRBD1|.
CAISDGQGGAIQYF
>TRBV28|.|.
CASRRTLLSSYEQYF
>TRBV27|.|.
CASSSTTLRRGGEQYF
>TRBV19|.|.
CASTRAGLNYGYTF
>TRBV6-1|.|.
CASRQGSNQPQHF
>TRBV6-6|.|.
CATGQSVTEAFF
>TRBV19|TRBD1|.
CASSRDRQETQYF